This T cell receptor (beta chain) was found in a study of shared clonotypes between healthy human individuals (dated by TCRdb to 2020 to 2021). Context from the whole study: The cohort included a few men and two women between 18 and 49 years of age. Libraries were prepared and TCR repertoires were sequenced by different laboratories using diverse techniques, in order to increase sequencing depth and limit assay-specific biases. To estimate repertoire size and how much clonotypes are shared between individuals, the study performed deep sequencing of blood TCR repertoires from roughly five healthy adults. For each donor, CD4 naive and CD4 memory were each given three plates, CD8 naive was given two plates, and CD8 memory was given one plate. Leukapheresis yielded between about 0.8 and 8.9 billion PBMCs per donor. Results the study describes overall, beyond this receptor: Only blood was sampled, and tissue TCR repertoires likely differ from those in blood. Sharing across several donors was observed for around 4.8% of naive CD4, over 3% of naive CD8, around 2.5% of memory CD4, and about 0.4% of memory CD8 clonotypes. Pairwise subsampling indicated that sequencing depth was expected to affect the degree of clonotype sharing among donors. Larger estimated clonotype richness was generally found for naive subsets than for memory subsets. The small number of donors limited the genetic and exposure-history diversity represented. Clonotypes shared by all four sorted-subset donors showed higher generation probabilities than non-shared clonotypes. Incomplete sequencing was indicated by rarefaction of sorted-subset datasets, despite the large sequencing depth.

The donors were healthy, HIV-negative adults with no recently reported acute infections or vaccinations. All donors were Caucasian adults living in Nashville, Tennessee, USA. Magnetic negative selection was used to enrich CD4+ T cells, after which naive cells were positively selected on CD45RA and the negative fraction became the memory subset. Blood was collected by leukapheresis, and PBMCs were isolated by Ficoll-Histopaque density gradient centrifugation and then cryopreserved in liquid nitrogen vapor phase. Analytical flow cytometry was used to check the purity and quantity of every magnetically sorted T cell population. Genomic DNA was isolated from each sorted fraction and quantified by UV absorbance on a Nanodrop 2000c. Using the deep immunoSEQ assay, multiplex PCR amplified TCR CDR3 regions from genomic DNA. Extracted genomic DNA from each cell subset was distributed evenly across all wells of several immunoSEQ 96-well plates, and each plate was treated as a replicate. For sorted subsets, 200 ng of genomic DNA, equivalent to 30,000 or so T cell genomes, went into each replicate PCR. Purified libraries were measured with a Qubit 3.0 fluorometer, size-checked on a Bioanalyzer 2100, and measured again with the KAPA Library Quantification kit. Each immunoSEQ 96-well plate was sequenced on its own single-read 150-cycle Illumina NextSeq 550 flow cell. Per the authors' processing: Because only junctional sequences without quality scores were contained in the immunoSEQ output, filtering matching that applied to full-length reads could not be performed. To assign V/J genes and CDR3, sequences were annotated against IMGT germline references using PyIR, a Python wrapper for IgBLAST v1.9. Any read was removed if the V/J assignment was weak (E-value above 1e-6), the CDR3 was missing, or the read contained stop codons, out-of-frame junctions, or ambiguous translated residues. V3J clonotypes were defined as sequences sharing the same inferred V gene, J gene, and CDR3 amino acid sequence. To compute the percentage overlap between repertoires, the number of shared unique clonotypes was divided by the size of the smaller repertoire. Richness of each repertoire was evaluated using RTK rarefaction, the Chao1 estimator, and Recon v2.1 estimates of unobserved clonotypes. Generation probabilities for all TCRbeta clonotypes obtained by the gDNA method from a handful of donors were computed using OLGA. TCRdb limited this immuneACCESS table to in-frame rearrangements with V and J called. A share of clones is missing; checked studies link under half to unresolved V genes, and the rest is unexplained. D and trimming come from the DNA, and the V and J calls and clone size come from that table. The sample data list about 660,000 clones, and around 72% of these were observed just once. Over 1.5% of the sample belongs to the ten largest clones.

Including the terminal cysteine and phenylalanine, the CDR3 comprises 15 residues. Only CDR3 DNA remains: 45 bases, in frame from the first base. According to the germline V gene (reference sequence), CDR1 reads SGHNT and CDR2 reads YYREEE. V is clipped by 0 bases and J by 5 bases, and the sequence between their germline boundaries is 14 bases long. Comments on this clone: What this receptor recognizes is not known. No clone much larger than this one lies a single base away; base qualities are absent.

Material: memory CD4+ T cells sorted from blood. What this sample's cell subset or site label stands for: CD45RA-negative fraction. The receptor was derived from a woman in her twenties or thirties in good health. In this chain, TRBV5-4 is recombined with TRBJ1-2; perhaps TRBD1 is the D gene, with 5 bases matching. The CDR3 loop reads CASSLATAGLYGYTF. The DNA sequence is TGTGCCAGCAGCTTGGCCACGGCAGGGCTGTATGGCTACACCTTC.